This T cell receptor (beta chain) was sequenced during a study of shared clonotypes between healthy human individuals. Donors, healthy HIV-negative adults, lacked recent acute infections or vaccinations. The CDR3 is 14 residues long. CDR1 SEHNR and CDR2 FQNEAQ come from the germline V gene (reference sequence). The V segment lost 5 bases and the J segment 9 bases; nucleotides outside the gene matches: 8. Method: immunoSEQ multiplex PCR; TCRdb's copy keeps in-frame clones and lacks some. The sample includes around 1.4 million clones, 98% to 99% of them seen just once. The clonotype comes from a man younger than 45 in good health. The sample comprised naive CD4+ T cells sorted from blood. This sample's subset: CD45RA+ positively selected. This chain joins TRBV7-9 and TRBJ2-1; 9 bases are shared with TRBD1. CDR3 in DNA: TGTGCCAGCAGCCCCGGACAGGGGTTCGTTGAGCAGTTCTTC. Translating it yields CASSPGQGFVEQFF. The full variable domain, its missing parts supplied by reference TRBV7-9 and TRBJ2-1, is DTGVSQNPRHKITKRGQNVTFRCDPISEHNRLYWYRQTLGQGPEFLTYFQNEAQLEKSRLLSDRFSAERPKGSFSTLEIQRTEQGDSAMYLCASSPGQGFVEQFFGPGTRLTVL.